The 11 T cell receptor beta chains in this list originate from one sample, sequenced in a study of shared T cell receptors in the human thymus. TCRdb keeps only in-frame clones here, not all; method: immunoSEQ multiplex PCR. Of hundreds of thousands of clones in the sample, about 80% are singletons; the top ten hold roughly 0.013%. These same records also appear under a second study, on human thymus T cells.

What was sequenced was thymocytes. Receptors were obtained from a boy under three years old with a congenital heart defect.

The chain uses TRBV28 and TRBJ2-5; D is perhaps TRBD1 (5 bases). The germline CDR1 and CDR2 sequences are MDHEN and SYDVKM. This CDR3 contains 14 residues. V dropped 3 bases and J dropped 4 bases, with 12 bases sitting between them. The CDR3 bases are TGTGCCAGCAGTTTTTCGCAGGGTGGAGAGACCCAGTACTTC. Protein product: CASSFSQGGETQYF.

The chain combines TRBV6-4 with TRBJ1-2; 8 bases agree with TRBD1. The germline CDR1 and CDR2 sequences are MRHNA and SNTAGT. The CDR3 has 18 amino acids. V gave up 0 bases and J gave up 8 bases; unmatched junction bases: 17. The CDR3: CASSDSRSAGQERGGYTF. The CDR3 bases are TGTGCCAGCAGTGACTCGAGGTCGGCGGGACAGGAAAGAGGGGGCTACACCTTC.

For the CDR3, the DNA is TGTGCCAGCCAGCCCCGGGACAGGGAGATTTGGGAGCAGTACTTC. The encoded protein is CASQPRDREIWEQYF. V usage is TRBV11-1 and J usage is TRBJ2-7, with TRBD1 matching 9 bases. Germline assignment: CDR1 SGHAT and CDR2 FQDESV (reference sequence). The CDR3 has 15 residues. V trimming: 8 bases; J trimming: 7 bases; junction bases outside the gene matches: 15.

This clone has more than one count but fewer than ten. This sequence joins TRBV7-2 and TRBJ2-5, with a possible D match to TRBD2 (5 bases). The germline V gene has CDR1 SGHTA and CDR2 FQGNSA. With 2 bases removed from V and 0 bases from J, the gap between germline ends came to 13 bases. This CDR3 is built from 16 residues. CDR3 in amino acids: CASSLNRSGNQETQYF. The CDR3 DNA is TGTGCCAGCAGCTTAAATAGATCGGGGAACCAAGAGACCCAGTACTTC.

V is TRBV11-2 and J is TRBJ2-7; TRBD2 might be the D (5 bases). V was trimmed by 5 bases and J by 2 bases, leaving 13 bases between them. CDR3 length: 14 amino acids. From germline, CDR1 is SGHAT and CDR2 FQNNGV. The chain's CDR3 is CASSPSQLPYEQYF. CDR3 sequence (DNA): TGTGCCAGCAGCCCTAGCCAGCTCCCCTACGAGCAGTACTTC.

V is TRBV7-2 and J is TRBJ1-3, with D perhaps TRBD1 (5 bases). Deletions cut 1 base from V and 4 bases from J, with 14 bases between. This CDR3 spans 16 amino acids. Germline lookup yields CDR1 SGHTA and CDR2 FQGNSA. The CDR3 DNA sequence: TGTGCCAGCAGCTTAGTTGGGTCAGGGCTCGGAAACACCATATATTTT. Its translation is CASSLVGSGLGNTIYF.

The J gene is TRBJ2-1, the V gene TRBV7-7, with D hard to call. This CDR3 contains 13 residues. Germline V lookup: CDR1 SSHAT, CDR2 FNYEAQ (reference sequence). V was clipped by 1 base and J by 5 bases, with 6 bases between them. For the CDR3, the DNA is TGTGCCAGCAGCTTAGGACTTAACAATGAGCAGTTCTTC. This gives the protein CASSLGLNNEQFF.

V usage is TRBV2 and J usage is TRBJ2-3, with 11 bases fitting TRBD2. The trim removed 3 bases at V and 0 bases at J, leaving 5 bases unmatched. The V gene's germline CDR1 is SNHLY and CDR2 FYNNEI. The CDR3 runs 17 residues. CDR3 amino acids: CASSESSGRPSTDTQYF. In DNA form, the CDR3 reads TGTGCCAGCAGTGAGTCTAGCGGGAGGCCCAGCACAGATACGCAGTATTTT. Complete variable domain (other parts from reference TRBV2 and TRBJ2-3): EPEVTQTPSHQVTQMGQEVILRCVPISNHLYFYWYRQILGQKVEFLVSFYNNEISEKSEIFDDQFSVERPDGSNFTLKIRSTKLEDSAMYFCASSESSGRPSTDTQYFGPGTRLTVL.

J is TRBJ2-7 and V is TRBV13, with D possibly being TRBD1 (6 bases). Trimming shortened V by 2 bases and J by 0 bases, and 20 bases separated the two germline ends. CDR3 length equals 18 residues. Germline assignment: CDR1 PRHDT and CDR2 FYEKMQ (reference sequence). The CDR3 reads CASSLRGSIPGSSYEQYF. CDR3 bases: TGTGCCAGCAGCTTAAGGGGGTCCATACCGGGCAGCTCCTACGAGCAGTACTTC.

A word on this clone: The junction shows a germline mismatch at one end, possibly a read error. Additional DNA sequences in this sample encode the identical CDR3. V gene TRBV19 combines with J gene TRBJ2-7; TRBD2 is a possible D gene (6 bases). This CDR3 spans 13 amino acids. Germline CDR1 reads LNHDA; CDR2 reads SQIVND (reference sequence). CDR3 coding DNA: TGTGCCAGTAGCCGAGCGGAGGGGTACGAGCAATACTTC. It is translated as CASSRAEGYEQYF.

The chain joins TRBV12-5 to TRBJ2-1; 14 bases map to TRBD2. Trimming took 10 bases from V and 1 from J; bases not matched to a gene: 9. The CDR3 loop spans 17 amino acids. CDR1 and CDR2 (germline): LGHNT, FRNRAP. CDR3 in amino acids: CATEGLAGVQSYNEQFF. The CDR3 bases are TGTGCTACTGAGGGACTAGCGGGAGTCCAGTCCTACAATGAGCAGTTCTTC.